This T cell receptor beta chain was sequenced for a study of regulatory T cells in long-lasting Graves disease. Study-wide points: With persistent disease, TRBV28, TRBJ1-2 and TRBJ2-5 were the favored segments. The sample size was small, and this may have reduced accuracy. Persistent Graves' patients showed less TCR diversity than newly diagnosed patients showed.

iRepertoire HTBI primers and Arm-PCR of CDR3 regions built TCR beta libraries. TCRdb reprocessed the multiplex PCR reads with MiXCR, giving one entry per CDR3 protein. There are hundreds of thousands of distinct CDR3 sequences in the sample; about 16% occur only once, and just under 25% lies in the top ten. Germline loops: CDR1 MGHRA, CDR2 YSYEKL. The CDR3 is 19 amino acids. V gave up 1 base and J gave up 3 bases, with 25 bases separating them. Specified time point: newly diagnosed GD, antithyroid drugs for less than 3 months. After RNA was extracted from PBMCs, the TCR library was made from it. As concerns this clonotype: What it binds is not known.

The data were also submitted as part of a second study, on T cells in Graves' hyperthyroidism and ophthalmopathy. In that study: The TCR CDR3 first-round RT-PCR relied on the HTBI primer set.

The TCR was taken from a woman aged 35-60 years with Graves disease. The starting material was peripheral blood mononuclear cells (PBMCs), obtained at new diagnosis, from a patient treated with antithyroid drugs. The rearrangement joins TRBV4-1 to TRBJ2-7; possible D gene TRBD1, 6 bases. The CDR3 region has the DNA TGCGCCAGCAGCCAAGTTGCTTACAATGGTGGCGGACAGTTCTACGAGCAGTACTTC. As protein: CASSQVAYNGGGQFYEQYF.